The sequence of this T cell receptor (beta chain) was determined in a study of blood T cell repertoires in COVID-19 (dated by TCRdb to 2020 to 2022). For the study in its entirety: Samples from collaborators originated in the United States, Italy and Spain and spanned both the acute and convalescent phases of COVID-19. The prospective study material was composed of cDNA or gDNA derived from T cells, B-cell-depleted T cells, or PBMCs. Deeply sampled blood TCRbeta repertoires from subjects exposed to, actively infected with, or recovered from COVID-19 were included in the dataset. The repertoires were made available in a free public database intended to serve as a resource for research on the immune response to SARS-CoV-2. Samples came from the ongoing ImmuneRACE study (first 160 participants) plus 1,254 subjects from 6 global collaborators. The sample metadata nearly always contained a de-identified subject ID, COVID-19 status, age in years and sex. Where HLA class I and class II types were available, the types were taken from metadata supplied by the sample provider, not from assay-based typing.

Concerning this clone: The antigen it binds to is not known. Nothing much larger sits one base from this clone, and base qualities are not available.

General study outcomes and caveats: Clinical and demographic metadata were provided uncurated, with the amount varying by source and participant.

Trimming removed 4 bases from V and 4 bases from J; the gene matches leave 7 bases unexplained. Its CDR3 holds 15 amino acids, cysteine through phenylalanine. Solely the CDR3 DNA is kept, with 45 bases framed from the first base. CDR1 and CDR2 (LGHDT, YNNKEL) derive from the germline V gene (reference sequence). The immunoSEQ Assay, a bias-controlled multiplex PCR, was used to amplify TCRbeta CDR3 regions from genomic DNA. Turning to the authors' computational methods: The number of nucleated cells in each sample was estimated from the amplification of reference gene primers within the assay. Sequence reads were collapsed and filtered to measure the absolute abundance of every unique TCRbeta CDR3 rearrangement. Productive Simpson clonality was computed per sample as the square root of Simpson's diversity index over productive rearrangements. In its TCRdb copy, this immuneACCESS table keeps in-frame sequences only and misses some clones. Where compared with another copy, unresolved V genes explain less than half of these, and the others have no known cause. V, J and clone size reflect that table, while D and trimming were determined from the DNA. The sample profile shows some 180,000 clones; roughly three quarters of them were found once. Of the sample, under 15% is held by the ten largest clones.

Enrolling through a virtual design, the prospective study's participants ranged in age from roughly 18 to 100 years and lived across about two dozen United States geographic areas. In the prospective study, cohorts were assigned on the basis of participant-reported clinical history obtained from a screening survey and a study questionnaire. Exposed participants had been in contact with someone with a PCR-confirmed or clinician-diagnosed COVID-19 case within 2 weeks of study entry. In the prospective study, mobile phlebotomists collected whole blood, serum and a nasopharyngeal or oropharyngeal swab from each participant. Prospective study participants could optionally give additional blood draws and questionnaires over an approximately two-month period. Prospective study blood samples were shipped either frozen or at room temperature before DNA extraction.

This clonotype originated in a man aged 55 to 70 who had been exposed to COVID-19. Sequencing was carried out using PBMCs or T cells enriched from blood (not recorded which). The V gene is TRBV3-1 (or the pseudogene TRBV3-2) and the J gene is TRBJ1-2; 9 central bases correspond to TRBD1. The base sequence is TGTGCCAGCAGCCCTAACAGGGGGCCAGGCTATGGCTACACCTTC. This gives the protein CASSPNRGPGYGYTF.